Listed below are T cell receptor beta chains from one sample, sequenced in a study of PD-1 blockade in mismatch repair-deficient tumors. Profiling relied on immunoSEQ multiplex PCR, and the TCRdb table lists in-frame clones only, not all of them. The table shows tens of thousands of clones, with around 85% occurring only once. Sequencing was performed on peripheral blood, taken 12 weeks after starting pembrolizumab. The receptors here all came from an adult with mismatch repair-deficient cancer. The CDR3 runs from the conserved cysteine through the conserved F or W. Fields, in order: V gene, D gene, CDR3 length, J gene, clone size, CDR3 protein, CDR3 DNA. D genes are given only for firm matches. A row's size may be missing; if present it is once, few, many or a size class.

TRBV4-2	NA	13	TRBJ1-4	NA	CASSQTGDEKLFF	TGTGCCAGCAGCCAGACTGGAGATGAAAAACTGTTTTTT
TRBV13	NA	16	TRBJ2-5	NA	CASSLGPSGGGETQYF	TGTGCCAGCAGCTTAGGCCCTAGCGGAGGGGGGGAGACCCAGTACTTC
TRBV6-5	TRBD1	13	TRBJ2-1	few	CASRPQGYGEQFF	TGTGCCAGCAGACCACAGGGGTACGGTGAGCAGTTCTTC
TRBV4-2	NA	19	TRBJ1-2	few	CASSQDLGLVGGQNYGYTF	TGTGCCAGCAGCCAAGATCTCGGACTAGTCGGGGGGCAGAACTATGGCTACACCTTC
TRBV4-1	NA	13	TRBJ1-1	NA	CASSQFRGNEAFF	TGCGCCAGCAGCCAATTTCGCGGGAATGAAGCTTTCTTT
TRBV5-5	TRBD2	15	TRBJ2-7	NA	CASSLGTSGAYEQYF	TGTGCCAGCAGCCTTGGGACTAGCGGAGCCTACGAGCAGTACTTC
TRBV2	NA	15	TRBJ1-5	NA	CASIIRPGGNQPQHF	TGTGCCAGCATCATTCGGCCCGGGGGGAATCAGCCCCAGCATTTT
TRBV5-8	NA	15	TRBJ2-5	once	CASSSQGAPQETQYF	TGTGCCAGCAGTTCCCAGGGAGCGCCCCAAGAGACCCAGTACTTC
TRBV20-1	TRBD2	9	TRBJ2-1	NA	CSWGGEQFF	TGCAGTTGGGGGGGTGAGCAGTTCTTC
TRBV5-4	TRBD1	15	TRBJ1-2	NA	CASIDGPGQGNGYTF	TGCGCCAGCATCGATGGGCCGGGACAGGGAAATGGCTACACCTTC
TRBV5-1	TRBD2	15	TRBJ2-2	NA	CASSFGLATTGELFF	TGCGCCAGCAGCTTCGGACTAGCGACCACCGGGGAGCTGTTTTTT
TRBV11-2	NA	12	TRBJ2-7	NA	CASGFSPYEQYF	TGTGCCAGCGGGTTTTCTCCCTACGAGCAGTACTTC
TRBV4-2	NA	13	TRBJ2-7	NA	CASSQDLDNARYF	TGTGCCAGCAGCCAAGATTTGGACAACGCCCGGTACTTC
TRBV6-1	TRBD1	15	TRBJ2-1	NA	CASRVFGQGVHEQFF	TGTGCCAGCAGGGTCTTTGGACAGGGGGTGCATGAGCAGTTCTTC
TRBV21-1	NA	15	TRBJ1-1	NA	CASSKVETASTEAFF	TGTGCCAGCAGCAAAGTGGAGACAGCCTCCACTGAAGCTTTCTTT
TRBV29-1	TRBD2	13	TRBJ2-1	NA	CSVRTSGYNEQFF	TGCAGCGTTCGGACTAGCGGTTACAATGAGCAGTTCTTC
TRBV4-1	NA	14	TRBJ2-1	NA	CASSLPFGRVEQFF	TGCGCCAGCAGCCTGCCATTTGGCCGGGTTGAGCAGTTCTTC
TRBV7-9	NA	14	TRBJ1-4	NA	CASRARGPEEKLFF	TGTGCCAGCAGAGCGAGGGGACCGGAGGAAAAACTGTTTTTT
TRBV7-9	NA	12	TRBJ2-5	once	CASSSGLETQYF	TGTGCCAGCAGCTCAGGGTTAGAGACCCAGTACTTC
TRBV11-2	NA	15	TRBJ2-6	NA	CASSQQRSGANVLTF	TGTGCCAGCAGCCAACAGAGGTCTGGGGCCAACGTCCTGACTTTC
TRBV7-9	TRBD1	11	TRBJ1-2	few	CANRGTDGYTF	TGTGCCAACAGGGGGACGGATGGCTACACCTTC
TRBV14	TRBD1	17	TRBJ2-4	NA	CASSQGRDRGPLNIQYF	TGTGCCAGCAGCCAAGGCCGGGACAGGGGACCCCTGAACATTCAGTACTTC